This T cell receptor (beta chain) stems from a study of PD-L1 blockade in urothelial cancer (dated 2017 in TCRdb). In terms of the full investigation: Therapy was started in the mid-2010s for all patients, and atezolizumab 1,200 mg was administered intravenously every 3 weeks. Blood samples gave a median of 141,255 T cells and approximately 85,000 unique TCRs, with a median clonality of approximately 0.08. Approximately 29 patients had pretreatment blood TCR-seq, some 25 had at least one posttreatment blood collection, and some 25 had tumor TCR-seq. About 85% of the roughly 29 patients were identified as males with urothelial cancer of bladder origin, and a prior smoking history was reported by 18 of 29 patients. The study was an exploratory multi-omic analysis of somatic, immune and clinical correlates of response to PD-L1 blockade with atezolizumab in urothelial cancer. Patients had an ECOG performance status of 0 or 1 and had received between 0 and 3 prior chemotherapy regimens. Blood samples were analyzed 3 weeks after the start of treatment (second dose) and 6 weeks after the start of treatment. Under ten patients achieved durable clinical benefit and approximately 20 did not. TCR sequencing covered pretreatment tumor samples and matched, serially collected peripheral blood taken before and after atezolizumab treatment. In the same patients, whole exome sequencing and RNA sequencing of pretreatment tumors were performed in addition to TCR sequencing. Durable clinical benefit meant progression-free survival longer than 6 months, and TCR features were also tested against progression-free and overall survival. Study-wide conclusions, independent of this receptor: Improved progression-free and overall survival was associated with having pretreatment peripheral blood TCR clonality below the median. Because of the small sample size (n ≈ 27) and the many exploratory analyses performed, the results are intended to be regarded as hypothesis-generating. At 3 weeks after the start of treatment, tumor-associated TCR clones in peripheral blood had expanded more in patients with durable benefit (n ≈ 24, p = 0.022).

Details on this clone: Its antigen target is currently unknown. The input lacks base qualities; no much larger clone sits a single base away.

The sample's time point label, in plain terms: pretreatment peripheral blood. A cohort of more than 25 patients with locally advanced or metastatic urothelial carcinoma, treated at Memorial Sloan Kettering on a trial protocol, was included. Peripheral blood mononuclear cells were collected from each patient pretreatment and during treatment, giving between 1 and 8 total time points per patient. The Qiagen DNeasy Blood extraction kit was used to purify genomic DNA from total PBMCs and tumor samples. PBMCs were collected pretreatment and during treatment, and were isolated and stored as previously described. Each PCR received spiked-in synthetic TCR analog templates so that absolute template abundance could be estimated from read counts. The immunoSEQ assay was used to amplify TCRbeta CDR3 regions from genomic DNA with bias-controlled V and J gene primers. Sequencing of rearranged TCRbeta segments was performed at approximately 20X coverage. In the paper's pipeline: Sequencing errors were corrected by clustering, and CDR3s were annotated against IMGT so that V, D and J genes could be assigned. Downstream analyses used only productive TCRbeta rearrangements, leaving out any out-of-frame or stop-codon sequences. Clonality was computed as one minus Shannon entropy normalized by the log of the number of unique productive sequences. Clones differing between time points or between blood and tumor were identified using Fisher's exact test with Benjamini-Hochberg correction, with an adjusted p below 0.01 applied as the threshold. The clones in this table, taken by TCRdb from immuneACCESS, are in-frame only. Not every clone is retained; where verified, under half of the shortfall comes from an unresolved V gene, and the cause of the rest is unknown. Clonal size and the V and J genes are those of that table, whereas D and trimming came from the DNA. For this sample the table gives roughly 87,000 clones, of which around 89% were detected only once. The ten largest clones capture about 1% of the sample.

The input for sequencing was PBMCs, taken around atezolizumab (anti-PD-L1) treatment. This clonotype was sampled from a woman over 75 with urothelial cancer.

The nucleotide sequence reads TGTGCCAGCAGCTTACAGGGGAGCAGCTATGGCTACACCTTC. It codes for CASSLQGSSYGYTF. The V gene is TRBV7-8 and the J gene is TRBJ1-2; a tentative D call is TRBD1 (6 bases match). CDR1 is given as SGHVS and CDR2 as FQNEAQ, both from the germline V gene. Reading from cysteine to phenylalanine, the CDR3 counts 14 amino acids. The retained sequence is limited to the CDR3, 42 bases, with the frame set at the first base. The V and J ends are trimmed by 2 bases and 4 bases, leaving 11 bases between them. Here the CDR3 is joined to the reference TRBV7-8 and TRBJ1-2 genes, and the full variable domain is: GAGVSQSPRYKVAKRGQDVALRCDPISGHVSLFWYQQALGQGPEFLTYFQNEAQLDKSGLPSDRFFAERPEGSVSTLKIQRTQQEDSAVYLCASSLQGSSYGYTFGSGTRLTVV.